The 24 T cell receptor beta chains below come from one sample, sequenced in a study of PD-1 blockade in mismatch repair-deficient tumors. Only in-frame clones appear in the TCRdb table, and some are missing; sequencing was by immunoSEQ multiplex PCR. The sample yields some 120,000 clones, 60% to 85% seen once. Sequencing was performed on peripheral blood, taken 60 weeks after starting pembrolizumab. These TCRs come from an adult with mismatch repair-deficient cancer.

This chain links TRBV7-8 with TRBJ2-1; TRBD2 matches at 8 bases. Germline CDR1 is SGHVS and CDR2 is FQNEAQ. V trimming: 1 base; J trimming: 6 bases; junction bases outside the gene matches: 5. The CDR3 length is 15 residues. CDR3 region: CASSLDGRASNEQFF. In DNA form, the CDR3 reads TGTGCCAGCAGCTTAGACGGGAGGGCCAGCAATGAGCAGTTCTTC.

Written as DNA, the CDR3 is TGTGCCAGCAGCGTAGGTCAGCGCCCGAACACCGGGGAGCTGTTTTTT. Translated, it gives CASSVGQRPNTGELFF. V gene TRBV9 combines with J gene TRBJ2-2; D is ambiguous. Germline loops: CDR1 SGDLS, CDR2 YYNGEE. The CDR3 sequence is 16 residues long. V gave up 0 bases and J gave up 0 bases, with 9 bases separating them.

The chain carries TRBV4-1 and TRBJ1-3; unclear D gene. The V end was cut by 0 bases, the J end by 7 bases, with 13 bases between. CDR3 size: 15 residues. Germline CDR1 reads MGHRA; CDR2 reads YSYEKL. The CDR3, as DNA: TGCGCCAGCAGCCAAGATTTTCCCCCCCCCAACACCATATATTTT. Residues: CASSQDFPPPNTIYF.

The CDR3 bases are TGTGCCAGCAGCCCCACGAGGGGCAATGAGCAGTTCTTC. It encodes CASSPTRGNEQFF. V is TRBV14 and J is TRBJ2-1; D tentatively fits TRBD1 or TRBD2 (5 bases each). V was shortened by 4 bases and J by 6 bases, with 10 bases between the two germline ends. The germline V gene encodes CDR1 SGHDN and CDR2 FVKESK. This CDR3 spans 13 amino acids.

This chain uses TRBV14 with TRBJ2-1; the D gene is possibly TRBD2 (5 bases). CDR1 and CDR2 from the germline V gene are SGHDN and FVKESK. The CDR3 runs to 18 residues. Trimming left V 4 bases short and J 0 bases short, with 19 bases between. The CDR3 nucleotides are TGTGCCAGCAGCCGAGGATTTGCGTTAGGGAGCTCCTACAATGAGCAGTTCTTC. Its protein product is CASSRGFALGSSYNEQFF. The whole variable domain, remainder taken from reference TRBV14 and TRBJ2-1, is EAGVTQFPSHSVIEKGQTVTLRCDPISGHDNLYWYRRVMGKEIKFLLHFVKESKQDESGMPNNRFLAERTGGTYSTLKVQPAELEDSGVYFCASSRGFALGSSYNEQFFGPGTRLTVL.

The V call is TRBV4-2, the J call TRBJ2-7; possibly TRBD2 for D (6 bases). This CDR3 contains 14 residues. The V gene's germline CDR1 is LGHNA and CDR2 YNFKEQ. V lost 1 base, J lost 4 bases, and 11 bases lay in between. CDR3 nucleotide sequence: TGTGCCAGCAGCCAAGCACTACGGGGGTACGAGCAGTACTTC. Protein: CASSQALRGYEQYF.

A remark on this clone: A much larger clone lies a single base off, so this may be a read error. The chain recombines TRBV7-2 with TRBJ1-5; D is unresolved. CDR3 length: 14 residues. Germline V CDR1 and CDR2: SGHTA, FQGNSA. Trimming took 2 bases from V and 0 from J, leaving 5 bases between them. This CDR3 reads CASSLSDSNQPQHF. Here the CDR3 DNA reads TGTGCCAGCAGCTTATCAGATAGCAATCAGCCCCAGCATTTT.

This clone was picked up one time. This chain uses TRBV5-4 with TRBJ2-3, with D possibly being TRBD2 (7 bases). Between the trimmed V and J ends, which lost 3 bases and 4 bases, there was a span of 15 bases. This CDR3 comprises 15 residues. Germline CDR1 is SGHNT and CDR2 is YYREEE (reference sequence). Written as DNA, the CDR3 is TGTGCCAGCAGCTACCCCGGGGAGGGGGCAGATACGCAGTATTTT. Protein sequence: CASSYPGEGADTQYF.

The chain recombines TRBV7-8 with TRBJ1-5; no reliable D call. The length of the CDR3 is 15 residues. Germline V gives CDR1 SGHVS, CDR2 FQNEAQ. Trimming left V 1 base short and J 1 base short, with 8 bases between. CDR3 nucleotide sequence: TGTGCCAGCAGCTTAGTGTCCGGCAGCAATCAGCCCCAGCATTTT. Amino acids: CASSLVSGSNQPQHF.

The chain combines TRBV18 with TRBJ1-3; D may be TRBD1 (5 bases). The V gene lost 6 bases and the J gene lost 3 bases, with 12 bases spanning the gap. The V gene's germline CDR1 is KGHSH and CDR2 LQKENI. This CDR3 is built from 14 residues. The CDR3 loop is CASSEWGNGNTIYF. CDR3 nucleotide sequence: TGTGCCAGCTCCGAGTGGGGCAATGGAAACACCATATATTTT.

In its sample, this clone was seen many times. V and J are TRBV6-4 and TRBJ2-6, with a possible D match to TRBD2 (6 bases). CDR3 size: 16 residues. Germline V gene data show CDR1 as MRHNA and CDR2 as SNTAGT. The V end lost 0 bases, the J end lost 0 bases, and 6 bases lay between the germline ends. The CDR3 region has the DNA TGTGCCAGCAGTGACTCTAGCGGCTCTGGGGCCAACGTCCTGACTTTC. Amino acids: CASSDSSGSGANVLTF.

The table lists this clone with a count of one. This CDR3 is CASSLVSTDTQYF. Written as DNA, the CDR3 is TGCGCCAGCAGCTTGGTAAGCACAGATACGCAGTATTTT. The V and J genes are TRBV5-1 and TRBJ2-3, with D unresolved. The V gene lost 0 bases and the J gene lost 0 bases, with 2 bases spanning the gap. This CDR3 has 13 residues. Germline V lookup: CDR1 SGHRS, CDR2 YFSETQ.

There are a few counts of this clone. V gene TRBV11-2 combines with J gene TRBJ1-5; 9 bases are shared with TRBD1. Germline V gene lookup returns CDR1 SGHAT and CDR2 FQNNGV. J was trimmed by 1 base and V by 5 bases; bases with no gene match: 3. The length of the CDR3 is 15 residues. In nucleotides, the CDR3 is TGTGCCAGCAGCCTGGACAGGGGCAGCAATCAGCCCCAGCATTTT. Translating gives CASSLDRGSNQPQHF.

On this clone itself: Other DNA sequences in this sample translate to the same CDR3. The V call is TRBV19, the J call TRBJ1-1, with D tentatively TRBD1 (6 bases). Trimming cost V 3 bases and J 0 bases, with 8 bases left between them. CDR1 is LNHDA and CDR2 is SQIVND in the germline V gene (reference sequence). The CDR3 sequence is 14 residues long. In DNA, the CDR3 is TGTGCCAGTAGTATGGGGGCTCTGAACACTGAAGCTTTCTTT. As protein: CASSMGALNTEAFF. The full variable domain, completed using reference TRBV19 and TRBJ1-1, is DGGITQSPKYLFRKEGQNVTLSCEQNLNHDAMYWYRQDPGQGLRLIYYSQIVNDFQKGDIAEGYSVSREKKESFPLTVTSAQKNPTAFYLCASSMGALNTEAFFGQGTRLTVV.

This sequence joins TRBV27 and TRBJ2-1, with TRBD2 as a possible D gene (6 bases). The CDR3 sequence is 11 residues long. Germline V gene lookup returns CDR1 MNHEY and CDR2 SMNVEV (reference sequence). Trimming pared 8 bases from V and 10 bases from J, leaving 12 bases between. CDR3 bases: TGTGCCAGCTCGCGCGGGGTGGAGCAGTTCTTC. Amino acid sequence: CASSRGVEQFF.

The chain uses TRBV27 and TRBJ2-1; D gene unclear. The CDR3 extends over 11 amino acids. Trimming removed 8 bases at V and 4 bases at J, with 6 bases between. Germline assignment: CDR1 MNHEY and CDR2 SMNVEV (reference sequence). The CDR3 DNA is TGTGCCAGCTTTAATTACAATGAGCAGTTCTTC. Encoded protein: CASFNYNEQFF.

This rearrangement joins TRBV27 to TRBJ2-7; 10 bases are shared with TRBD2. The CDR3 consists of 14 residues. The germline V gene encodes CDR1 MNHEY and CDR2 SMNVEV (reference sequence). V lost 3 bases, J lost 4 bases, and 3 bases stayed unmatched. This CDR3 is CASSLGAGGYEQYF. Here the CDR3 DNA reads TGTGCCAGCAGTTTGGGAGCGGGAGGGTACGAGCAGTACTTC.

The chain uses TRBV6-5 and TRBJ1-2; 9 bases match TRBD1. V was clipped by 0 bases and J by 6 bases; unmatched bases: 5. The germline V gene encodes CDR1 MNHEY and CDR2 SVGAGI. The CDR3 loop spans 15 amino acids. Written as DNA, the CDR3 is TGTGCCAGCAGTTACTCGGGACAGGGTCTTAATGGCTACACCTTC. This gives the protein CASSYSGQGLNGYTF.

About this clone itself: The junction and the germline gene differ at one end; a read error may be behind it. This CDR3 is CASSPNLGTGELFF. The CDR3 DNA follows: TGTGCTAGCAGCCCCAATTTAGGCACCGGGGAGCTGTTTTTT. The chain links TRBV7-7 to TRBJ2-2; D not certain. Germline CDR1 and CDR2: SSHAT and FNYEAQ (reference sequence). This CDR3 region has 14 residues.

This clone has a handful of counts. The chain employs TRBV11-3 and TRBJ1-4, with D perhaps TRBD1 (6 bases). Trimming pared 2 bases from V and 7 bases from J, leaving 14 bases between. CDR3 length equals 15 residues. Germline V gene sequence: CDR1 SGHNT, CDR2 YENEEA. CDR3 residues: CASSLTSRGVEKLFF. CDR3 nucleotide sequence: TGTGCCAGCAGCTTAACCAGCAGGGGTGTTGAAAAACTGTTTTTT.

This clone is labeled medium-sized (0.01 to 0.1%). The V call is TRBV4-1, the J call TRBJ2-1, with D perhaps TRBD2 (5 bases). The CDR3 covers 17 residues. Trimming shortened V by 2 bases and J by 9 bases, and 23 bases separated the two germline ends. CDR1 and CDR2 from the germline V gene are MGHRA and YSYEKL. The CDR3 reads CASSQRVTPGETGEQFF. In DNA form, the CDR3 reads TGCGCCAGCAGCCAACGGGTAACCCCCGGGGAGACCGGTGAGCAGTTCTTC.

This clone was seen a few times. J is TRBJ2-3 and V is TRBV5-6, with D perhaps matching TRBD2 (6 bases). The germline V gene encodes CDR1 SGHDT and CDR2 YYEEEE. Between the trimmed V and J ends, which lost 4 bases and 4 bases, there was a span of 13 bases. CDR3 length: 14 residues. The chain's CDR3 is CASSPTPGADTQYF. CDR3 DNA sequence: TGTGCCAGCAGCCCTACCCCGGGGGCAGATACGCAGTATTTT.

The chain recombines TRBV13 with TRBJ2-1; 11 bases fit TRBD2. Germline V gives CDR1 PRHDT, CDR2 FYEKMQ (reference sequence). The CDR3 loop spans 16 amino acids. Trimming removed 6 bases from V and 9 bases from J; junction bases left unmatched: 13. The CDR3 reads CASRSGLADRRVEQFF. The CDR3 DNA follows: TGTGCCAGCAGGTCGGGACTAGCGGATCGTAGGGTTGAGCAGTTCTTC. The complete variable domain, with remaining parts taken from reference TRBV13 and TRBJ2-1, reads AAGVIQSPRHLIKEKRETATLKCYPIPRHDTVYWYQQGPGQDPQFLISFYEKMQSDKGSIPDRFSAQQFSDYHSELNMSSLELGDSALYFCASRSGLADRRVEQFFGPGTRLTVL.

The rearrangement joins TRBV6-5 to TRBJ1-2; TRBD1 aligns across 8 bases. The ends lost 5 bases at V and 5 bases at J; junction bases unmatched: 7. The CDR3 contains 14 residues. Germline CDR1 reads MNHEY; CDR2 reads SVGAGI. The CDR3 is CASSVTGAPYGYTF. In DNA form, the CDR3 reads TGTGCCAGCAGTGTGACAGGGGCCCCTTATGGCTACACCTTC.